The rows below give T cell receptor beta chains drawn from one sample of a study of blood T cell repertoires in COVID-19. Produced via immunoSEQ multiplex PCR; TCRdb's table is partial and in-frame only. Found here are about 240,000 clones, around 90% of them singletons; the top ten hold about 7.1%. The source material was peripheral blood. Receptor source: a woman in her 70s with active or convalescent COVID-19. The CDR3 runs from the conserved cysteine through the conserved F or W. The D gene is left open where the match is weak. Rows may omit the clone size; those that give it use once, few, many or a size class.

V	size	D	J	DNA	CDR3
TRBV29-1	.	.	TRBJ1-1	TGCAGCGTTGGGTATCAGGGGACGAACACTGAAGCTTTCTTT	CSVGYQGTNTEAFF
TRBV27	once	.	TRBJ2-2	TGTGCCAGCAGTTCGGGGGTGAGGACCGGGGAGCTGTTTTTT	CASSSGVRTGELFF
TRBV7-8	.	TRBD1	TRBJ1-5	TGTGCCAGCAGCCCAGGGACAGGGGGCGGCGGAGGCAATCAGCCCCAGCATTTT	CASSPGTGGGGGNQPQHF
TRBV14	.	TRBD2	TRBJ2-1	TGTGCCAGCAGCCAAGGACTAGCGGGGGAGAGCTCCTACAATGAGCAGTTCTTC	CASSQGLAGESSYNEQFF
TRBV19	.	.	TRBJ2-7	TGTGCCAGTAGTATAGACCTGGAGGGGTGGCAGTACTTC	CASSIDLEGWQYF
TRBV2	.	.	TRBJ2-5	TGTGCCAGCAGGGTCGGTTATAGGGGGGGAGAGACCCAGTACTTC	CASRVGYRGGETQYF
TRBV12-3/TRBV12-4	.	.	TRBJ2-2	TGTGCCAGCGCAGTGTCCGGGGAGCTGTTTTTT	CASAVSGELFF
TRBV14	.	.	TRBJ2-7	TGTGCCAGCAGCCTACAGGGTGAAGGGGTTTCTTACGAGCAGTACTTC	CASSLQGEGVSYEQYF
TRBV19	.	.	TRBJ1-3	TGTGCCAGTAGTGGCTTACACAGCTCTGGAAACACCATATATTTT	CASSGLHSSGNTIYF
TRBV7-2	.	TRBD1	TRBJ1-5	TGTGCCAGCAGCTTCCCAGGGGGTCAGCCCCAGCATTTT	CASSFPGGQPQHF
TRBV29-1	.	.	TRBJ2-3	TGCAGCGTTCATCCAAGGGGCGCAGATACGCAGTATTTT	CSVHPRGADTQYF
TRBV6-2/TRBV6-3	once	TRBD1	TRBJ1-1	TGTGCCAGCAGTTACTCGAGGGACAGCGACATGAACACTGAAGCTTTCTTT	CASSYSRDSDMNTEAFF
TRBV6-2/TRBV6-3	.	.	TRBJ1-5	TGTGCCAGCAGCCTCAGGGGAGAGAGCAATCAGCCCCAGCATTTT	CASSLRGESNQPQHF
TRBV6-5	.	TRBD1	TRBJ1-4	TGTGCCAGCAGAAGGGGACAGGGCGGTGAAAAACTGTTTTTT	CASRRGQGGEKLFF
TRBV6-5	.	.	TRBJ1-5	TGTGCCAGCAGTTCCCGGACAGATAATCAGCCCCAGCATTTT	CASSSRTDNQPQHF
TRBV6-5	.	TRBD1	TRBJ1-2	TGTGCCAGCAGCTCGGACAGGATCTATGGCTACACCTTC	CASSSDRIYGYTF
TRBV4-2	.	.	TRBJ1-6	TGTGCCAGCAGCGGGGCGGGAAAAGTACCCCTCCACTTT	CASSGAGKVPLHF
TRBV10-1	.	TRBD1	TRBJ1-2	TGCGCCAGCAGTGACGGAACTCTAGGGGACAGATCCCGCAGAGTTAACTATGGCTACACCTTC	CASSDGTLGDRSRRVNYGYTF
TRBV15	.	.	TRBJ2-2	TGTGCCACCTCCACCCCAGCGAACACCGGGGAGCTGTTTTTT	CATSTPANTGELFF
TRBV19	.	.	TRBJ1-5	TGTGCCAGTGATGCCGGGACACTTGGAAATCAGCCCCAGCATTTT	CASDAGTLGNQPQHF
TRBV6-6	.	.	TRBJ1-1	TGTGCCAGCAGCCGATTACCGGAGGAAGCTTTCTTT	CASSRLPEEAFF
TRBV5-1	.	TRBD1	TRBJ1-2	TGCGCCAGCAGTCACGGACAGGGCAGCGGCTACACCTTC	CASSHGQGSGYTF
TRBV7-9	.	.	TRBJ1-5	TGTGCCAGCAGCCCCGGGGGGTCGACCAATCAGCCCCAGCATTTT	CASSPGGSTNQPQHF
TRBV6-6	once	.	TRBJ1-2	TGTGCCAGCACCCTGAAACAGGGCCTCTCAAATGGCTACACCTTC	CASTLKQGLSNGYTF
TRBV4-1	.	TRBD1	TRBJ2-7	TGCGCCAGCAGCCAAGAGAGGACAGGGAGTTTCTACGAGCAGTACTTC	CASSQERTGSFYEQYF
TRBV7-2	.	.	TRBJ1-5	TGTGCCAGCAGCCCTCGGGGTAGCAATCAGCCCCAGCATTTT	CASSPRGSNQPQHF
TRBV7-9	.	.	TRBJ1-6	TGTGCCAGCAGCTTTACAGGAACAATGAACTCCTATAATTCACCCCTCCACTTT	CASSFTGTMNSYNSPLHF
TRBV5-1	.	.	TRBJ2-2	TGCGCCAGCAGCTTGACCCCCGGGGGAGTGTCCGGGGAGCTGTTTTTT	CASSLTPGGVSGELFF
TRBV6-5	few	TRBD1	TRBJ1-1	TGTGCCAGCAGTTACTCGAAGGGACAGGCCACTGAAGCTTTCTTT	CASSYSKGQATEAFF
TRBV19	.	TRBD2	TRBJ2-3	TGTGCCAGTAACATCCGGGCTAGCGGAACAGATACGCAGTATTTT	CASNIRASGTDTQYF
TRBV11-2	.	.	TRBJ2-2	TGTGCCAGCAGCCCCGGGGTGGCGGTCACCGGGGAGCTGTTTTTT	CASSPGVAVTGELFF
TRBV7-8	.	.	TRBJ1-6	TGTGCCAGCAGCTTTTCCGACAGCTCCTATAATTCACCCCTCCACTTT	CASSFSDSSYNSPLHF
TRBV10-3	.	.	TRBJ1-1	TGTGCCATCAGTGAGTTCCGGGGGGGGCAGTTTCATACTGAAGCTTTCTTT	CAISEFRGGQFHTEAFF
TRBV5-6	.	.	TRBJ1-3	TGTGCCAGCAGCTGGCGAAGTGCGAGGACTGGAAACACCATATATTTT	CASSWRSARTGNTIYF
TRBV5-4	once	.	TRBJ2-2	TGTGCCAGCAGCTTGCAGCAGGGCACCGGGGAGCTGTTTTTT	CASSLQQGTGELFF
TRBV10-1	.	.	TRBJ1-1	TGCGCCAGCAGTTTTCGGGGGAGCACTGAAGCTTTCTTT	CASSFRGSTEAFF
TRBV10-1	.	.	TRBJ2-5	TGCGCCAGCAGTGATCAACAGGGAAGGGGAGAGACCCAGTACTTC	CASSDQQGRGETQYF
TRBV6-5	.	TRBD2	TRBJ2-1	TGTGCCAGCTCATCTAGCGGGGAGTACAATGAGCAGTTCTTC	CASSSSGEYNEQFF
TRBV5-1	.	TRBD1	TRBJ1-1	TGCGCCAGCAGCTCGGGACAGGTCAACACTGAAGCTTTCTTT	CASSSGQVNTEAFF
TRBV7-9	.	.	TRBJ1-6	TGTGCCAGCAGCTTAGTCGGTAGTACAGCTAATTCACCCCTCCACTTT	CASSLVGSTANSPLHF
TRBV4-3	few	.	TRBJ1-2	TGCGCCAGCAGCCAAGAACTCAGGGAGGGCTATGGCTACACCTTC	CASSQELREGYGYTF
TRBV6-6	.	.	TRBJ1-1	TGTGCCAGCAGTTACTTGGGGCAGAACACTGAAGCTTTCTTT	CASSYLGQNTEAFF
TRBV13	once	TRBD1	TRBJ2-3	TGTGCCAGCAGCCCCTGGACAGGGGGCGGAGATACGCAGTATTTT	CASSPWTGGGDTQYF
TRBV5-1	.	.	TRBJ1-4	TGCGCCAGCAGCTTGTATGGAGGAGGAGAAAAACTGTTTTTT	CASSLYGGGEKLFF
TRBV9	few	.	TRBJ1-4	TGTGCCAGCAGCGTAGATCAGGGTCAAAATGAAAAACTGTTTTTT	CASSVDQGQNEKLFF